This T cell receptor (beta chain) was sequenced during a study of blood T cell repertoires in COVID-19. Assay used: immunoSEQ multiplex PCR; TCRdb lists only in-frame clones, some missing. The data contain just over 300,000 clones, roughly 89% of them singletons. There are 14 residues in the CDR3. The V gene lost 3 bases and the J gene lost 3 bases, with 9 bases spanning the gap. Germline CDR1 and CDR2: LNHDA and SQIVND (reference sequence). In this sample, this clone turned up a few times. V usage is TRBV19 and J usage is TRBJ1-5; no clear D. This receptor was obtained from a woman aged 18-29 years who had recovered from COVID-19. The sample taken for sequencing was PBMCs or T cells enriched from blood (not recorded which). CDR3 amino acids: CASSIDSPNQPQHF. Written as DNA, the CDR3 is TGTGCCAGTAGTATCGATAGCCCCAATCAGCCCCAGCATTTT.